Each of the 24 T cell receptor beta chains below was sequenced from the same sample in a study of shared clonotypes between healthy human individuals. Produced via immunoSEQ multiplex PCR; TCRdb's table is partial and in-frame only. The sample records over 2 million clones, around 93% being singletons. Sequencing was done on a sample of naive CD4+ T cells from PBMCs. This sample's subset: CD45RA+ positively selected. The source of these receptors is a young man in good health. Some clones in this sample may be carry-over from other donors' samples.

As for this clone: Additional DNA sequences in this sample encode the identical CDR3. This chain links TRBV18 with TRBJ2-3, with no clear D. Germline lookup yields CDR1 KGHSH and CDR2 LQKENI. Trimming took off 4 bases at V and 2 bases at J, with 4 bases between the two ends. This CDR3 is 12 amino acids long. CDR3 sequence: CASSLLTDTQYF. CDR3 sequence (DNA): TGTGCCAGCTCACTCCTCACAGATACGCAGTATTTT.

To note about this clone: One end of the junction is discordant with germline, which a read error may explain. The chain is built from TRBV25-1 and TRBJ1-1; a weak D match, TRBD1 (5 bases). The CDR3 has 14 amino acids. Per the germline V gene, CDR1 is MGHDK and CDR2 is SYGVNS. For the CDR3, the DNA is TGTGCCAGCAGCGAATTCGGGGGGACCACTGAAGCTTTCTTT. Translating gives CASSEFGGTTEAFF.

This clone came up once. The chain links TRBV7-2 to TRBJ2-2; 9 bases are a match to TRBD1. V dropped 6 bases and J dropped 4; count of bases not matched to a gene: 9. The CDR3 contains 16 residues. Germline V gene sequence: CDR1 SGHTA, CDR2 FQGNSA. DNA of the CDR3: TGTGCCAGCAGTAAAGGGGGGACAGGGTTCACCGGGGAGCTGTTTTTT. Encoded protein: CASSKGGTGFTGELFF.

This chain connects TRBV19 to TRBJ2-7; 8 bases map to TRBD1. The CDR3 totals 15 residues. J gave up 2 bases and V 2 bases, and 5 bases lay outside the gene matches. The germline V gene has CDR1 LNHDA and CDR2 SQIVND (reference sequence). This chain's CDR3 is CASSITRTGTYEQYF. The CDR3 nucleotides are TGTGCCAGTAGTATAACAAGGACAGGGACCTACGAGCAGTACTTC.

This clone was seen a single time. The rearrangement joins TRBV28 to TRBJ2-2; a possible D gene is TRBD1 (6 bases). The germline V and J ends were trimmed by 4 bases and 4 bases, with 19 bases remaining between them. There are 17 residues in the CDR3. Germline V lookup: CDR1 MDHEN, CDR2 SYDVKM. In DNA form, the CDR3 reads TGTGCCAGCAGTTCCTCTCCAGGGGCGAGGGCCACCGGGGAGCTGTTTTTT. Translated, it gives CASSSSPGARATGELFF.

This clone occurred a few times. The chain is built from TRBV4-2 and TRBJ1-1; TRBD1 agrees at 10 bases. Germline CDR1 reads LGHNA; CDR2 reads YNFKEQ. V was clipped by 0 bases and J by 5 bases; unmatched bases: 6. This CDR3 has 16 residues. In DNA, the CDR3 is TGTGCCAGCAGCCAAGATGCGGGACAGGGGACAACTGAAGCTTTCTTT. Its protein is CASSQDAGQGTTEAFF.

The gene calls are TRBV5-6 and TRBJ2-5; tentatively, D is TRBD2 (5 bases). Germline values: CDR1 SGHDT, CDR2 YYEEEE. V lost 0 bases, J lost 1 base, and 10 bases lay in between. The CDR3 is 15 amino acids. The CDR3, as DNA: TGTGCCAGCAGCTTGGATGAGGGAGCCCAAGAGACCCAGTACTTC. Protein product: CASSLDEGAQETQYF. The complete variable domain, with remaining parts taken from reference TRBV5-6 and TRBJ2-5, reads DAGVTQSPTHLIKTRGQQVTLRCSPKSGHDTVSWYQQALGQGPQFIFQYYEEEERQRGNFPDRFSGHQFPNYSSELNVNALLLGDSALYLCASSLDEGAQETQYFGPGTRLLVL.

The chain couples TRBV7-3 to TRBJ2-5; maybe TRBD1 (8 bases). The ends were cut back, 1 base at V and 1 base at J, with 13 bases in the middle. The CDR3 has 16 amino acids. Germline loops: CDR1 SGHTA, CDR2 FQGTGA. The CDR3 is CASSLRTGRGQETQYF. The CDR3 DNA follows: TGTGCCAGCAGCTTAAGGACAGGGAGGGGCCAAGAGACCCAGTACTTC.

This sequence joins TRBV18 and TRBJ2-7; D ambiguous. Trimming stripped 6 bases from V and 7 bases from J, with 19 bases between. Germline V gene data show CDR1 as KGHSH and CDR2 as LQKENI. The CDR3 totals 14 residues. Here the CDR3 DNA reads TGTGCCAGCTCCCCCGGTTCGGGTAGGCGGGAGCAGTACTTC. Translated: CASSPGSGRREQYF.

The V gene is TRBV7-2, the J gene TRBJ2-1; TRBD1 matches 9 bases. Trimming took 5 bases from V and 0 from J; bases not matched to a gene: 14. The CDR3 has 19 residues. CDR1 and CDR2 from the germline V gene are SGHTA and FQGNSA. The CDR3 protein is CASSNDRGFADRSYNEQFF. CDR3 DNA sequence: TGTGCCAGCAGCAACGACAGGGGGTTCGCGGATCGCTCCTACAATGAGCAGTTCTTC.

V is TRBV25-1 and J is TRBJ1-2; 7 bases line up with TRBD1. V trimming: 10 bases; J trimming: 4 bases; junction bases outside the gene matches: 12. Germline V gene lookup returns CDR1 MGHDK and CDR2 SYGVNS. This CDR3 spans 14 amino acids. CDR3 nucleotides: TGTGCCACCACGACAGGGCTCGACTCCTATGGCTACACCTTC. This encodes CATTTGLDSYGYTF.

The genes are TRBV10-3 and TRBJ1-1; the match to TRBD1 covers 7 bases. V lost 8 bases, J lost 3 bases, and 9 bases stayed unmatched. The CDR3 is made up of 14 amino acids. Germline values: CDR1 ENHRY, CDR2 SYGVKD. This chain's CDR3 is CAILDRAGDTEAFF. For the CDR3, the DNA is TGTGCCATCCTCGACAGGGCAGGCGACACTGAAGCTTTCTTT.

The rearrangement uses TRBV5-1 and TRBJ2-1, with 10 bases matching TRBD2. The CDR3 length is 15 residues. Germline CDR1 is SGHRS and CDR2 is YFSETQ. Germline trimming cut 0 bases from V and 5 bases from J; bases unmatched to any gene: 2. The CDR3 bases are TGCGCCAGCAGCTTGGATCTAGCGGGAGACAATGAGCAGTTCTTC. Encoded protein: CASSLDLAGDNEQFF.

The CDR3 reads CASSENRAGPSGYTF. Here the CDR3 DNA reads TGTGCCAGCAGTGAAAATCGGGCAGGGCCCAGTGGCTACACCTTC. The J gene is TRBJ1-2, the V gene TRBV2, with a weak D call TRBD1 (5 bases). Germline lookup yields CDR1 SNHLY and CDR2 FYNNEI. V lost 2 bases, J lost 7 bases, and 17 bases lay in between. The CDR3 spans 15 residues.

CDR3 protein: CASSPSLAGGSYEQYF. Here the CDR3 DNA reads TGTGCCAGCAGCCCCTCACTAGCGGGAGGGTCCTACGAGCAGTACTTC. J is TRBJ2-7 and V is TRBV28; 13 bases align to TRBD2. The V and J ends lost 6 bases and 1 base, in that order; junction bases with no gene match: 6. Germline assignment: CDR1 MDHEN and CDR2 SYDVKM. The CDR3 extends over 16 amino acids.

The chain carries TRBV9 and TRBJ2-7, with TRBD1 as a possible D gene (6 bases). Germline CDR1 SGDLS, CDR2 YYNGEE. Trimming shortened V by 4 bases and J by 6 bases, and 17 bases separated the two germline ends. CDR3 length: 14 amino acids. The CDR3 region has the DNA TGTGCCAGCAGCACCCAAGCTCTAGGGGGCGAGCAGTACTTC. Its protein product is CASSTQALGGEQYF.

The chain has TRBV19 and TRBJ1-5; 7 nucleotides line up with TRBD1. Trimming cost V 0 bases and J 2 bases; bases outside gene matches: 7. CDR1 LNHDA and CDR2 SQIVND come from the germline V gene (reference sequence). CDR3 length: 17 residues. CDR3 bases: TGTGCCAGTAGTATAGACCCAGGGGGAAGGGGCAATCAGCCCCAGCATTTT. It yields the protein CASSIDPGGRGNQPQHF.

The chain employs TRBV5-1 and TRBJ2-7, with 8 bases that match TRBD2. Germline lookup yields CDR1 SGHRS and CDR2 YFSETQ. This CDR3 contains 17 residues. Trimming removed 0 bases from V and 0 bases from J; junction bases left unmatched: 8. The CDR3 nucleotides are TGCGCCAGCAGCTTGGGCCAGGGAGCGGGAGTCTCCTACGAGCAGTACTTC. It specifies CASSLGQGAGVSYEQYF.

The J gene is TRBJ2-5, the V gene TRBV29-1; D possibly matches TRBD1 or TRBD2 (6 bases each). V dropped 7 bases and J dropped 4 bases, with 16 bases sitting between them. In germline, CDR1 is SQVTM, CDR2 ANQGSEA. CDR3 size: 13 residues. CDR3 DNA: TGCAGCGCCCGCAGGGGAGGTTTAGAGACCCAGTACTTC. Its protein is CSARRGGLETQYF.

The chain employs TRBV19 and TRBJ1-4; a weak D match, TRBD1 (6 bases). CDR3 size: 15 residues. Germline-derived CDR1 and CDR2 are LNHDA and SQIVND (reference sequence). V dropped 5 bases and J dropped 6 bases, with 16 bases sitting between them. This CDR3 reads CASSDTGTGYEKLFF. In DNA form, the CDR3 reads TGTGCCAGTAGTGATACAGGGACGGGGTATGAAAAACTGTTTTTT.

This sequence joins TRBV9 and TRBJ2-5; D perhaps matches TRBD1 (6 bases). V was pared by 4 bases and J by 2 bases, with 12 bases between. The germline V gene encodes CDR1 SGDLS and CDR2 YYNGEE. The length of the CDR3 is 14 residues. The CDR3 sequence is CASSYRGTQETQYF. The CDR3 DNA is TGTGCCAGCAGCTACCGAGGGACACAAGAGACCCAGTACTTC.

The sample holds one count of this clone. At the DNA level, this CDR3 is encoded by other sequences in the same sample as well. The CDR3 region is CASGPQETQYF. DNA for the CDR3: TGCGCCAGCGGCCCGCAAGAGACCCAGTACTTC. The V gene is TRBV5-1, the J gene TRBJ2-5; the D is unclear. This CDR3 spans 11 amino acids. Trimming took off 7 bases at V and 2 bases at J, with 6 bases between the two ends. Germline loops: CDR1 SGHRS, CDR2 YFSETQ.

The V call is TRBV5-4, the J call TRBJ2-1; D assignment may be TRBD1 or TRBD2 (5 bases each). The CDR3 consists of 15 residues. Germline V CDR1 and CDR2: SGHNT, YYREEE (reference sequence). Between the trimmed V and J ends, which lost 2 bases and 3 bases, there was a span of 12 bases. The CDR3 region has the DNA TGTGCCAGCAGCTTAACACAGGCGGGCTACAATGAGCAGTTCTTC. Its protein is CASSLTQAGYNEQFF.

This clone was found a few times. The gene calls are TRBV30 and TRBJ2-2, with 8 bases identical to TRBD1. The CDR3 runs to 12 residues. Per germline, CDR1 GTSNPN and CDR2 SVGIG (reference sequence). The V segment lost 8 bases and the J segment 5 bases; nucleotides outside the gene matches: 4. The CDR3 loop is CAHRQGTGELFF. In DNA form, the CDR3 reads TGTGCCCACCGACAGGGGACCGGGGAGCTGTTTTTT.